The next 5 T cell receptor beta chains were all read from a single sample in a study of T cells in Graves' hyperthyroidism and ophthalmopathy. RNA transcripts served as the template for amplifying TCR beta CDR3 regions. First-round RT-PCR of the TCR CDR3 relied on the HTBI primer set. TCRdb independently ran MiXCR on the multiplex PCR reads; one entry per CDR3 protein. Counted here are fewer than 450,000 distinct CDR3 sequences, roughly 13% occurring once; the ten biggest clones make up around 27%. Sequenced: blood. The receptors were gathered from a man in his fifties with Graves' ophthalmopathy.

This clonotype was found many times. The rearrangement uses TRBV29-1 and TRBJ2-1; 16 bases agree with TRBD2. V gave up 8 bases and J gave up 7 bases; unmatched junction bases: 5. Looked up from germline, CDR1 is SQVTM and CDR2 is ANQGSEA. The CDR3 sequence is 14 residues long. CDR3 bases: TGCAGCCTAACGGGACTAGCGGGAGGGAATGAGCAGTTCTTC. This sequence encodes CSLTGLAGGNEQFF.

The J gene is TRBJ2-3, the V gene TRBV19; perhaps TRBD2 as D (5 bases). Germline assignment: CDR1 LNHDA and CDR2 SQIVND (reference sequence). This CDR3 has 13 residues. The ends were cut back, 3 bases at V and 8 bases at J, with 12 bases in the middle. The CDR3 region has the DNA TGTGCCAGTAGTATGAGTTTAGAGGGTACGCAGTATTTT. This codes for CASSMSLEGTQYF.

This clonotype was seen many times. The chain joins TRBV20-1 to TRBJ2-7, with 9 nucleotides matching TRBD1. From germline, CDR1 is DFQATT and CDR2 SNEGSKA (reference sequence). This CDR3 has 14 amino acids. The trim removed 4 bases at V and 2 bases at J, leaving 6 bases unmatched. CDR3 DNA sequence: TGCAGTGCTAACTCGGACAGGGGACCCTACGAGCAGTACTTC. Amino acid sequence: CSANSDRGPYEQYF.

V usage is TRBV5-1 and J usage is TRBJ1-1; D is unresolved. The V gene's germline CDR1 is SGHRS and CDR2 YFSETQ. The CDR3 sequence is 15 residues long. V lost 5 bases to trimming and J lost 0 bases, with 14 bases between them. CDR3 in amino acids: CASSRSSGMNTEAFF. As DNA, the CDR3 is TGCGCCAGCAGTAGGAGTAGCGGGATGAACACTGAAGCTTTCTTT.

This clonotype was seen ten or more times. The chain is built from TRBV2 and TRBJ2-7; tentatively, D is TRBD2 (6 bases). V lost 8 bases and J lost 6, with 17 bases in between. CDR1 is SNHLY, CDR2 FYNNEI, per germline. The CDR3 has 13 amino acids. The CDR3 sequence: CASAGPSQAEQYF. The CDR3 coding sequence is TGTGCCAGCGCGGGGCCCTCCCAGGCCGAGCAGTACTTC. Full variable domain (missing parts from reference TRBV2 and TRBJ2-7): EPEVTQTPSHQVTQMGQEVILRCVPISNHLYFYWYRQILGQKVEFLVSFYNNEISEKSEIFDDQFSVERPDGSNFTLKIRSTKLEDSAMYFCASAGPSQAEQYFGPGTRLTVT.